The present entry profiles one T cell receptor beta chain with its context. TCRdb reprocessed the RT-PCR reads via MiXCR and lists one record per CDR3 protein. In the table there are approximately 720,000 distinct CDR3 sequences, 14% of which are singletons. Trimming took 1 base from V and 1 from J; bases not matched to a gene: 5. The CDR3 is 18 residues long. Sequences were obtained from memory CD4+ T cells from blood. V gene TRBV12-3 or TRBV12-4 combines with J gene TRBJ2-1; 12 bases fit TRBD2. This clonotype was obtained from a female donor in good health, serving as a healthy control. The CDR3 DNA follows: TGTGCCAGCAGTTTAGGGCTAGCGGGAGGGGTATCCTACAATGAGCAGTTCTTC. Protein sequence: CASSLGLAGGVSYNEQFF.